Shown below are 18 T cell receptor beta chains from a single sample sequenced in a study of blood T cell repertoires in COVID-19. Here immunoSEQ multiplex PCR was the method, and the copy in TCRdb shows in-frame clones only, minus some. The top ten clones hold 5.5% to 6.5% of a sample with tens of thousands of clones, around 82% of them seen once. Sequencing used peripheral blood. These receptors all stem from a woman of 80 years or more with acute or convalescent COVID-19.

The rearrangement uses TRBV19 and TRBJ2-3, with 7 positions matching TRBD1. The CDR3 totals 14 residues. V gave up 3 bases and J gave up 2 bases; unmatched junction bases: 2. Germline V gene sequence: CDR1 LNHDA, CDR2 SQIVND (reference sequence). CDR3 DNA sequence: TGTGCCAGTAGTATTGACAGGGACACAGATACGCAGTATTTT. Residues: CASSIDRDTDTQYF. Full variable domain (missing parts from reference TRBV19 and TRBJ2-3): DGGITQSPKYLFRKEGQNVTLSCEQNLNHDAMYWYRQDPGQGLRLIYYSQIVNDFQKGDIAEGYSVSREKKESFPLTVTSAQKNPTAFYLCASSIDRDTDTQYFGPGTRLTVL.

This clone was seen once. The chain has TRBV2 and TRBJ2-1, with TRBD1 as a possible D gene (6 bases). The CDR3 covers 18 residues. The germline V gene has CDR1 SNHLY and CDR2 FYNNEI. Trimming left V 4 bases short and J 1 base short, with 20 bases between. CDR3 nucleotide sequence: TGTGCCAGCAGTGGATACCCCAGGGGCAAGGAGTCCTACAATGAGCAGTTCTTC. This sequence encodes CASSGYPRGKESYNEQFF.

This sequence joins TRBV18 and TRBJ2-2; a possible D gene is TRBD1 (6 bases). The CDR3 covers 15 residues. Germline-derived CDR1 and CDR2 are KGHSH and LQKENI. With 3 bases removed from V and 4 bases from J, the gap between germline ends came to 12 bases. This CDR3 reads CASSPLRDTTGELFF. The CDR3 nucleotides read TGTGCCAGCTCACCCCTCCGGGACACCACCGGGGAGCTGTTTTTT.

The V gene is TRBV3-1 (or the pseudogene TRBV3-2), the J gene TRBJ1-1; the D gene is possibly TRBD1 (5 bases). Between the trimmed V and J ends, which lost 7 bases and 0 bases, there was a span of 21 bases. The CDR3 sequence is 17 residues long. CDR1 and CDR2 (germline): LGHDT, YNNKEL (reference sequence). In DNA, the CDR3 is TGTGCCAGCACCTTTGGAACAGGATCCTCTTTGAACACTGAAGCTTTCTTT. This encodes CASTFGTGSSLNTEAFF.

This sequence joins TRBV5-5 and TRBJ2-3, with D tentatively TRBD2 (6 bases). The germline V and J ends were trimmed by 0 bases and 6 bases, with 11 bases remaining between them. CDR3 size: 14 residues. The germline V gene encodes CDR1 SGHKS and CDR2 YYEKEE (reference sequence). CDR3: CASSLVGGRDTQYF. CDR3 coding DNA: TGTGCCAGCAGCTTGGTGGGAGGTAGGGATACGCAGTATTTT.

This clone was seen more than once but under ten times. This CDR3 reads CASSLGQAGEQYF. For the CDR3, the DNA is TGTGCCAGCAGCCTCGGACAGGCTGGAGAGCAGTACTTC. J is TRBJ2-7 and V is TRBV7-9; 7 bases match TRBD1. V shed 5 bases, J shed 7 bases, and the junction held 8 bases outside the gene matches. This CDR3 comprises 13 residues. CDR1 SEHNR and CDR2 FQNEAQ come from the germline V gene (reference sequence).

The genes are TRBV3-1 (or the pseudogene TRBV3-2) and TRBJ1-1, with D perhaps matching TRBD1 (5 bases). V was cut by 2 bases and J by 1 base, with 14 bases left in between. There are 16 residues in the CDR3. The V gene's germline CDR1 is LGHDT and CDR2 YNNKEL (reference sequence). The DNA of the CDR3 is TGTGCCAGCAGCCAACCCGCCGGCAGGGCGAACACTGAAGCTTTCTTT. Translation gives CASSQPAGRANTEAFF.

The gene calls are TRBV6-5 and TRBJ1-1, with D perhaps TRBD1 (5 bases). Germline V gene sequence: CDR1 MNHEY, CDR2 SVGAGI. The CDR3 has 11 residues. Trimming removed 7 bases from V and 9 bases from J, with 12 bases in between. CDR3 region: CASTVGGKAFF. CDR3 in DNA: TGTGCCAGCACTGTGGGGGGTAAAGCTTTCTTT.

This clone appeared a single time. The chain joins TRBV5-5 to TRBJ2-1, with 10 bases fitting TRBD2. The V gene end was trimmed by 2 bases and the J gene end by 7 bases; junction bases not matched to a gene: 3. Germline V lookup: CDR1 SGHKS, CDR2 YYEKEE (reference sequence). This CDR3 region has 14 residues. Here the CDR3 reads CASSFLAGANEQFF. Written as DNA, the CDR3 is TGTGCCAGCAGCTTCCTAGCGGGGGCGAATGAGCAGTTCTTC.

This rearrangement joins TRBV5-6 to TRBJ2-7, with 7 bases fitting TRBD1. This CDR3 is 14 amino acids long. Per the germline V gene, CDR1 is SGHDT and CDR2 is YYEEEE. The junction had 8 bases not matched to a gene; V was cut back by 3 bases and J by 5 bases. The DNA for the CDR3 is TGTGCCAGCAGCTCCGGACAGGTTAACGACGAGCAGTACTTC. It specifies CASSSGQVNDEQYF. Full variable domain (outside the CDR3, taken from reference TRBV5-6 and TRBJ2-7): DAGVTQSPTHLIKTRGQQVTLRCSPKSGHDTVSWYQQALGQGPQFIFQYYEEEERQRGNFPDRFSGHQFPNYSSELNVNALLLGDSALYLCASSSGQVNDEQYFGPGTRLTVT.

Only one count was recorded for this clone. The chain employs TRBV20-1 and TRBJ2-6; TRBD2 might be the D (5 bases). Germline V lookup: CDR1 DFQATT, CDR2 SNEGSKA (reference sequence). Trimming stripped 3 bases from V and 0 bases from J, with 12 bases between. CDR3 length: 16 amino acids. CDR3 amino acids: CSASWTGSSGANVLTF. CDR3 DNA: TGCAGTGCTAGTTGGACGGGGAGCTCTGGGGCCAACGTCCTGACTTTC.

This clone was recorded only once. The chain uses TRBV5-1 and TRBJ1-2, with TRBD1 matching over 9 bases. CDR3 length: 14 residues. Trimming at V came to 4 bases and at J to 6 bases, leaving 7 bases not matched to a gene. Germline-derived CDR1 and CDR2 are SGHRS and YFSETQ. The CDR3 region has the DNA TGCGCCAGCAGCGCGACAGGGGGTAAGGATGGCTACACCTTC. Protein sequence: CASSATGGKDGYTF. Filled out from reference TRBV5-1 and TRBJ1-2, the complete variable domain reads KAGVTQTPRYLIKTRGQQVTLSCSPISGHRSVSWYQQTPGQGLQFLFEYFSETQRNKGNFPGRFSGRQFSNSRSEMNVSTLELGDSALYLCASSATGGKDGYTFGSGTRLTVV.

This rearrangement joins TRBV27 to TRBJ2-3; TRBD1 might be the D (6 bases). This CDR3 contains 16 residues. V dropped 9 bases and J dropped 4 bases, with 23 bases sitting between them. Germline assignment: CDR1 MNHEY and CDR2 SMNVEV (reference sequence). CDR3 residues: CARKKQGLAAPDTQYF. The CDR3 bases are TGTGCCAGAAAAAAACAGGGCTTGGCTGCTCCAGATACGCAGTATTTT.

Here the CDR3 reads CASSNSGGASNEQFF. CDR3 DNA: TGTGCCAGCAGTAATAGCGGGGGGGCTTCAAATGAGCAGTTCTTC. The rearrangement uses TRBV6-4 and TRBJ2-1, with TRBD2 identical over 11 bases. Unmatched junction bases numbered 7, after V lost 5 bases and J lost 7 bases. Germline loops: CDR1 MRHNA, CDR2 SNTAGT. The CDR3 spans 15 residues.

The chain combines TRBV5-1 with TRBJ2-5, with 11 bases fitting TRBD2. Germline CDR1 is SGHRS and CDR2 is YFSETQ. The V segment lost 2 bases and the J segment 5 bases; nucleotides outside the gene matches: 8. CDR3 size: 16 residues. CDR3 amino acids: CASSLNSGGAEETQYF. The CDR3 coding sequence is TGCGCCAGCAGCTTAAATAGCGGGGGGGCGGAGGAGACCCAGTACTTC.

The chain has TRBV6-5 and TRBJ1-2; perhaps TRBD1 as D (6 bases). V shed 4 bases and J shed 2 bases, with 14 bases lying between them. CDR1 and CDR2 from the germline V gene are MNHEY and SVGAGI. The CDR3 length is 15 residues. CDR3 residues: CASSSQPTGNYGYTF. In DNA form, the CDR3 reads TGTGCCAGCAGTTCTCAACCTACAGGGAACTATGGCTACACCTTC.

This clone counts as medium-sized. V usage is TRBV18 and J usage is TRBJ1-5; weak D call: TRBD1 (6 bases). Germline CDR1 KGHSH, CDR2 LQKENI. The V gene lost 3 bases and the J gene lost 5 bases, with 14 bases spanning the gap. The CDR3 is 15 residues long. This chain's CDR3 is CASSPGQRFDQPQHF. For the CDR3, the DNA is TGTGCCAGCTCACCCGGACAGCGATTTGATCAGCCCCAGCATTTT.

V and J are TRBV9 and TRBJ1-2; TRBD1 matches at 9 bases. J lost 8 bases, V lost 4 bases, and 12 bases had no gene match. Per the germline V gene, CDR1 is SGDLS and CDR2 is YYNGEE. CDR3 length: 15 residues. CDR3 bases: TGTGCCAGCAGCCCCTCTGGGACAGGGTCGGAAGGCTACACCTTC. It encodes CASSPSGTGSEGYTF. Full variable domain (rest looked up from reference TRBV9 and TRBJ1-2): DSGVTQTPKHLITATGQRVTLRCSPRSGDLSVYWYQQSLDQGLQFLIQYYNGEERAKGNILERFSAQQFPDLHSELNLSSLELGDSALYFCASSPSGTGSEGYTFGSGTRLTVV.